This record covers a single TCR beta chain. What it binds is not known. The sample comes from a study of cytomegalovirus exposure and HLA in healthy donors. For the study at large: Early released data had 80 million or so unique TCRs, all coming from HLA-typed donors. Study-level points and caveats: Listed as cytomegalovirus-associated were 170 or so TCR beta chains. Per a later analysis, HLA-associated TCR beta chains showed more clonal expansion than other, equally common TCR beta chains.

The CDR3 contains 15 residues. Germline trimming cut 3 bases from V and 5 bases from J; bases unmatched to any gene: 6. Germline lookup yields CDR1 MNHEY and CDR2 SMNVEV (reference sequence). Vbeta (60) and Jbeta (13) primers were used in the PCR. The method was immunoSEQ multiplex PCR; TCRdb's version includes in-frame clones alone and lacks a portion of them. Among fewer than 200,000 clones, roughly two thirds were seen once, and the ten largest hold 5.4%. The rearrangement links TRBV27 to TRBJ1-4; TRBD1 aligns across 7 bases. The origin of this receptor is a woman younger than 30 in good health and CMV-seropositive. The specimen was PBMCs. CDR3 sequence reads: CASSLRDRQNEKLFF. The CDR3 bases are TGTGCCAGCAGTTTGCGGGACAGACAAAATGAAAAACTGTTTTTT.